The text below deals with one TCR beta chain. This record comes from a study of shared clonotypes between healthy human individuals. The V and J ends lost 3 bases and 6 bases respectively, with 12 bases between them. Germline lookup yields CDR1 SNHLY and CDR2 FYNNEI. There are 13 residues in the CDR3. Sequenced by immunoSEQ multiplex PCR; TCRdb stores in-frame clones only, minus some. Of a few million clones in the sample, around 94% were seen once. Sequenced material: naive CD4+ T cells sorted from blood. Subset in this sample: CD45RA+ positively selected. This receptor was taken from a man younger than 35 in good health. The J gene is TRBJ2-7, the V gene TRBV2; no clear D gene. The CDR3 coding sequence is TGTGCCAGCAGTGATCTAGGGTACGGCGAGCAGTACTTC. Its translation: CASSDLGYGEQYF.